This T cell receptor (beta chain) derives from a study of shared clonotypes between healthy human individuals. This clone was observed a few times. This specimen includes other DNA sequences encoding the same CDR3. The method was immunoSEQ multiplex PCR; TCRdb's version includes in-frame clones alone and lacks a portion of them. The sample carries about 1.4 million clones, roughly 97% recorded once. Germline CDR1 is GTSNPN and CDR2 is SVGIG (reference sequence). V lost 0 bases to trimming and J lost 4 bases, with 7 bases between them. The CDR3 consists of 13 residues. Sequenced sample: naive CD4+ T cells sorted from blood. The subset was: CD45RA+ positively selected. The chain has TRBV30 and TRBJ1-5, with D hard to call. The TCR sequence derives from a man in his thirties or forties in good health. CDR3 sequence reads: CAWSVRGNQPQHF. The CDR3 bases are TGTGCCTGGAGTGTACGGGGTAATCAGCCCCAGCATTTT. Complete variable domain (other parts from reference TRBV30 and TRBJ1-5): SQTIHQWPATLVQPVGSPLSLECTVEGTSNPNLYWYRQAAGRGLQLLFYSVGIGQISSEVPQNLSASRPQDRQFILSSKKLLLSDSGFYLCAWSVRGNQPQHFGDGTRLSIL.